The 20 T cell receptor beta chains listed next were all sequenced from one sample in a study of blood T cell repertoires in COVID-19. The method was immunoSEQ multiplex PCR; TCRdb's version includes in-frame clones alone and lacks a portion of them. The table shows 200,000 to 250,000 clones, with about 83% occurring only once. The specimen sequenced was peripheral blood. Source of these receptors: a woman in her forties or fifties with acute or convalescent COVID-19.

The V call is TRBV3-1 (or the pseudogene TRBV3-2), the J call TRBJ1-1; a possible D gene is TRBD1 (6 bases). The CDR3 is 14 residues long. The germline V and J ends were trimmed by 3 bases and 4 bases, with 12 bases remaining between them. Germline CDR1 reads LGHDT; CDR2 reads YNNKEL (reference sequence). The CDR3 coding sequence is TGTGCCAGCAGCCAGATACAGGGTGGCACTGAAGCTTTCTTT. This gives the protein CASSQIQGGTEAFF.

This chain uses TRBV7-2 with TRBJ2-1, with 9 bases fitting TRBD2. V lost 4 bases to trimming and J lost 4 bases; unmatched junction nucleotides: 14. CDR3 size: 18 residues. CDR1 is SGHTA and CDR2 is FQGNSA in the germline V gene. CDR3: CASSSLRASGILYNEQFF. CDR3 nucleotide sequence: TGTGCCAGCAGCTCGCTCAGGGCTAGCGGGATATTATACAATGAGCAGTTCTTC.

CDR3 protein: CASRDDRGPTEAFF. The CDR3 nucleotides read TGTGCCAGCAGGGATGACAGGGGTCCCACTGAAGCTTTCTTT. The chain couples TRBV2 to TRBJ1-1, with TRBD1 matching over 8 bases. The CDR3 is 14 amino acids. Trimming took 6 bases from V and 4 from J; bases not matched to a gene: 7. CDR1 SNHLY and CDR2 FYNNEI come from the germline V gene. Combining the CDR3 with reference TRBV2 and TRBJ1-1 gives the whole variable domain EPEVTQTPSHQVTQMGQEVILRCVPISNHLYFYWYRQILGQKVEFLVSFYNNEISEKSEIFDDQFSVERPDGSNFTLKIRSTKLEDSAMYFCASRDDRGPTEAFFGQGTRLTVV.

The CDR3 bases are TGCGCCAGCAGACCGGGACTAGCGGGAGGGGCTACAGCGAACACCGGGGAGCTGTTTTTT. Its translation is CASRPGLAGGATANTGELFF. This rearrangement joins TRBV10-2 to TRBJ2-2, with TRBD2 matching over 16 bases. CDR3 size: 20 residues. CDR1 and CDR2 (germline): WSHSY, SAAADI. After removal of 6 bases from V and 0 bases from J, the junction contained 10 bases not matched to a gene.

The genes are TRBV5-1 and TRBJ2-2; tentatively, D is TRBD1 (5 bases). This CDR3 has 18 amino acids. Germline V lookup: CDR1 SGHRS, CDR2 YFSETQ. Trimming left V 0 bases short and J 0 bases short, with 15 bases between. The CDR3: CASSLAGQGETNTGELFF. CDR3 in DNA: TGCGCCAGCAGCTTGGCCGGGCAGGGCGAAACGAACACCGGGGAGCTGTTTTTT.

The sample holds one count of this clone. The chain links TRBV5-4 to TRBJ1-1; D is ambiguous. Germline CDR1 and CDR2: SGHNT and YYREEE (reference sequence). V lost 0 bases, J lost 9 bases, and 6 bases lay in between. CDR3 length: 11 residues. The CDR3 loop is CASSLEQQAFF. CDR3 DNA sequence: TGTGCCAGCAGCTTGGAACAGCAAGCTTTCTTT.

The chain uses TRBV11-2 and TRBJ2-1, with a possible D match to TRBD1 (6 bases). Trimming cost V 1 base and J 4 bases, with 11 bases left between them. Germline-derived CDR1 and CDR2 are SGHAT and FQNNGV. The CDR3 consists of 15 residues. The CDR3 DNA reads TGTGCCAGCAGCTTAGGGGGCACAGGGTACAATGAGCAGTTCTTC. Encoded protein: CASSLGGTGYNEQFF.

The chain combines TRBV4-2 with TRBJ1-1; D might be TRBD1 (5 bases). Germline V CDR1 and CDR2: LGHNA, YNFKEQ. V was cut by 8 bases and J by 5 bases, with 15 bases left in between. CDR3 length: 13 amino acids. The CDR3: CASLLGAGTEAFF. CDR3 sequence (DNA): TGTGCCAGCTTACTAGGGGCGGGGACTGAAGCTTTCTTT.

The chain combines TRBV7-8 with TRBJ2-3; 9 nucleotides align to TRBD2. Trimming took 1 base from V and 4 from J; bases not matched to a gene: 6. Looked up from germline, CDR1 is SGHVS and CDR2 is FQNEAQ. The CDR3 loop spans 16 amino acids. The DNA for the CDR3 is TGTGCCAGCAGCTTAGTAGGTAGCGGGAGTTCAGATACGCAGTATTTT. This sequence encodes CASSLVGSGSSDTQYF.

The V and J genes are TRBV24-1 and TRBJ2-3; 10 nucleotides agree with TRBD2. Per germline, CDR1 KGHDR and CDR2 SFDVKD. The length of the CDR3 is 22 residues. J lost 4 bases, V lost 5 bases, and 26 bases had no gene match. The CDR3 sequence is CATSAPPGQAGLAGAGPDTQYF. The CDR3 DNA reads TGTGCCACCAGTGCCCCGCCAGGACAGGCTGGCCTAGCGGGAGCGGGGCCAGATACGCAGTATTTT.

This clone was detected only once. This chain connects TRBV7-2 to TRBJ2-1, with 7 bases fitting TRBD1. The length of the CDR3 is 15 residues. Germline V gene lookup returns CDR1 SGHTA and CDR2 FQGNSA. J was trimmed by 2 bases and V by 6 bases; bases with no gene match: 7. The CDR3 DNA reads TGTGCCAGCAGGATTTCGACAGGGACCTACAATGAGCAGTTCTTC. Translated, it gives CASRISTGTYNEQFF.

This clone was seen ten or more times. The chain joins TRBV5-1 to TRBJ2-3; 7 bases fit TRBD2. Germline lookup yields CDR1 SGHRS and CDR2 YFSETQ. Unmatched junction bases numbered 13, after V lost 0 bases and J lost 6 bases. This CDR3 spans 17 amino acids. The CDR3 loop reads CASSLAYLGGGEDTQYF. CDR3 nucleotide sequence: TGCGCCAGCAGCTTGGCCTACTTAGGCGGGGGAGAGGATACGCAGTATTTT.

The chain uses TRBV5-5 and TRBJ2-1, with TRBD1 matching over 7 bases. J lost 2 bases, V lost 0 bases, and 8 bases had no gene match. The CDR3 is 17 residues long. CDR1 and CDR2 (germline): SGHKS, YYEKEE (reference sequence). The CDR3 DNA reads TGTGCCAGCAGCTTGGGTGAACGCAGGGGGACCTACAATGAGCAGTTCTTC. This encodes CASSLGERRGTYNEQFF.

The chain links TRBV6-5 to TRBJ2-1; 9 bases map to TRBD1. V shed 6 bases, J shed 3 bases, and the junction held 6 bases outside the gene matches. The germline V gene encodes CDR1 MNHEY and CDR2 SVGAGI. The CDR3 spans 15 residues. The CDR3 DNA reads as TGTGCCAGCAGAGAGGACAGGGGAAGCTACAATGAGCAGTTCTTC. Its translation: CASREDRGSYNEQFF.

This clone was recorded many times. The rearrangement uses TRBV6-2 or TRBV6-3 and TRBJ2-4, with no clear D. CDR3 length: 12 amino acids. V shed 6 bases and J shed 9 bases, with 12 bases lying between them. Germline V gives CDR1 MNHEY, CDR2 SVGEGT. The CDR3, as DNA: TGTGCCAGCAGCACTATGGATTCCATTCAGTACTTC. Protein: CASSTMDSIQYF.

This clone was picked up one time. V is TRBV4-3 and J is TRBJ2-2; 12 bases line up with TRBD2. J lost 1 base, V lost 4 bases, and 13 bases had no gene match. Germline V gene data show CDR1 as LGHNA and CDR2 as YSLEER. This CDR3 has 20 residues. In DNA form, the CDR3 reads TGCGCCAGCAGCCCACGAGACGCCGGACTAGCGGGGAGGAACACCGGGGAGCTGTTTTTT. Translated: CASSPRDAGLAGRNTGELFF.

This chain uses TRBV19 with TRBJ2-5, with D perhaps matching TRBD1 (6 bases). The V end lost 4 bases, the J end lost 5 bases, and 17 bases lay between the germline ends. The CDR3 contains 15 residues. CDR1 LNHDA and CDR2 SQIVND come from the germline V gene (reference sequence). The CDR3 bases are TGTGCCAGTAGTAACACCGGATCGCAGGGGGAGACCCAGTACTTC. This encodes CASSNTGSQGETQYF.

The CDR3 sequence: CASSLERGIEAFF. The CDR3 DNA is TGTGCCAGCAGCCTCGAACGAGGTATTGAAGCTTTCTTT. This sequence joins TRBV7-2 and TRBJ1-1, with no clear D. Germline lookup yields CDR1 SGHTA and CDR2 FQGNSA. CDR3 length: 13 residues. Between the trimmed V and J ends, which lost 5 bases and 7 bases, there was a span of 14 bases. Full variable domain (remainder filled in from reference TRBV7-2 and TRBJ1-1): GAGVSQSPSNKVTEKGKDVELRCDPISGHTALYWYRQSLGQGLEFLIYFQGNSAPDKSGLPSDRFSAERTGGSVSTLTIQRTQQEDSAVYLCASSLERGIEAFFGQGTRLTVV.

The V gene is TRBV7-2, the J gene TRBJ1-1, with 8 bases lining up with TRBD1. In germline, CDR1 is SGHTA, CDR2 FQGNSA. CDR3 length: 15 amino acids. Trimming at V came to 3 bases and at J to 3 bases, leaving 6 bases not matched to a gene. The CDR3, as DNA: TGTGCCAGCAGCTTTCTGTACAGGGGGGACACTGAAGCTTTCTTT. Its protein product is CASSFLYRGDTEAFF.

In its sample, this clone was seen once. The chain links TRBV3-1 (or the pseudogene TRBV3-2) to TRBJ2-7; 8 bases are shared with TRBD1. After removal of 0 bases from V and 5 bases from J, the junction contained 15 bases not matched to a gene. CDR1 LGHDT and CDR2 YNNKEL come from the germline V gene (reference sequence). The CDR3 length is 18 residues. The CDR3 DNA follows: TGTGCCAGCAGCCAAGAGGTCAGGACAGGGAGTGCTTTCCACGAGCAGTACTTC. Translated: CASSQEVRTGSAFHEQYF.